These 20 T cell receptor beta chains share one sample of origin, sequenced in a study of shared clonotypes between healthy human individuals. Clones were read by immunoSEQ multiplex PCR, and TCRdb kept only the in-frame ones, dropping some. The top ten clones hold 0.35% to 0.45% of a sample with approximately 2.5 million clones, roughly 93% of them seen once. Sequencing was done on a sample of naive CD4+ T cells from PBMCs. As for subset: CD45RA+ positively selected. Every receptor here comes from a man between 18 and 29 years old in good health. Some clones in this sample may be carry-over from other donors' samples.

The CDR3 reads CASSLTGLAGADTQYF. The CDR3 DNA reads TGTGCCAGCAGCTTAACGGGACTAGCGGGAGCAGATACGCAGTATTTT. The chain is built from TRBV7-2 and TRBJ2-3, with TRBD2 identical over 14 bases. V shed 2 bases, J shed 4 bases, and the junction held 2 bases outside the gene matches. Per germline, CDR1 SGHTA and CDR2 FQGNSA. The CDR3 is 16 amino acids.

V gene TRBV6-1 combines with J gene TRBJ2-3; D possibly corresponds to TRBD2 (6 bases). Trimming took 8 bases from V and 0 from J, leaving 21 bases between them. CDR1 MNHNS and CDR2 SASEGT come from the germline V gene. This CDR3 is 17 amino acids long. For the CDR3, the DNA is TGTGCCAGCCGTGGGGGGAGTGGGGCCACTAGCACAGATACGCAGTATTTT. Translated: CASRGGSGATSTDTQYF.

Worth noting for this clone: Additional DNA sequences in this sample encode the identical CDR3. The V call is TRBV9, the J call TRBJ2-7; D not resolved. Germline assignment: CDR1 SGDLS and CDR2 YYNGEE. Trimming shortened V by 3 bases and J by 2 bases, and 9 bases separated the two germline ends. The CDR3 has 13 amino acids. The DNA of the CDR3 is TGTGCCAGCAGCGCCCGAGGAGCCTACGAGCAGTACTTC. Its protein is CASSARGAYEQYF. The variable domain in full, completed from reference TRBV9 and TRBJ2-7, reads DSGVTQTPKHLITATGQRVTLRCSPRSGDLSVYWYQQSLDQGLQFLIQYYNGEERAKGNILERFSAQQFPDLHSELNLSSLELGDSALYFCASSARGAYEQYFGPGTRLTVT.

CDR3 sequence: CASTFHYEQYF. CDR3 in DNA: TGTGCCAGCACCTTTCACTACGAGCAGTACTTC. This chain joins TRBV7-9 and TRBJ2-7; D is unclear. The CDR3 loop spans 11 amino acids. CDR1 is SEHNR, CDR2 FQNEAQ, per germline (reference sequence). The V gene lost 7 bases and the J gene lost 3 bases, with 7 bases spanning the gap.

This sequence joins TRBV7-9 and TRBJ2-5, with a weak D call TRBD2 (6 bases). The germline V gene encodes CDR1 SEHNR and CDR2 FQNEAQ (reference sequence). This CDR3 has 16 amino acids. Trimming removed 5 bases from V and 3 bases from J, with 19 bases in between. The CDR3 here is CASSPSAGTVKETQYF. The CDR3 coding sequence is TGTGCCAGCAGCCCCTCCGCGGGGACGGTAAAAGAGACCCAGTACTTC.

The rearrangement uses TRBV20-1 and TRBJ2-1; D gene ambiguous. Per germline, CDR1 DFQATT and CDR2 SNEGSKA (reference sequence). V lost 8 bases and J 7 bases, leaving 12 bases between the germline ends. There are 11 residues in the CDR3. CDR3 DNA: TGCAGTCCACCCGACGGGAATGAGCAGTTCTTC. It is translated as CSPPDGNEQFF.

As concerns this clone: The sample has other DNA sequences that encode this CDR3 too. The gene calls are TRBV7-2 and TRBJ2-3; no firm D call. This CDR3 spans 14 amino acids. CDR1 and CDR2 (germline): SGHTA, FQGNSA. Trimming removed 4 bases at V and 0 bases at J, with 8 bases between. CDR3 nucleotide sequence: TGTGCCAGCAGCTCCAGAAGGAGCACAGATACGCAGTATTTT. It specifies CASSSRRSTDTQYF.

The chain couples TRBV6-1 to TRBJ2-3; the match to TRBD2 covers 12 bases. The CDR3 loop spans 16 amino acids. V dropped 4 bases and J dropped 6; count of bases not matched to a gene: 8. The germline V gene has CDR1 MNHNS and CDR2 SASEGT. The CDR3 sequence: CASSVASGRAWDTQYF. The CDR3, as DNA: TGTGCCAGCAGTGTAGCTAGCGGGAGGGCCTGGGATACGCAGTATTTT.

The J gene is TRBJ2-1, the V gene TRBV10-3; 8 positions match TRBD2. Germline CDR1 reads ENHRY; CDR2 reads SYGVKD. The CDR3 is 15 residues long. J was trimmed by 3 bases and V by 8 bases; bases with no gene match: 9. DNA for the CDR3: TGTGCCATCTCCAATACTAGCGGAATCTACAATGAGCAGTTCTTC. It is translated as CAISNTSGIYNEQFF.

The J gene is TRBJ1-1, the V gene TRBV30, with D perhaps matching TRBD1 (5 bases). CDR1 GTSNPN and CDR2 SVGIG come from the germline V gene (reference sequence). The CDR3 consists of 13 residues. Between the trimmed V and J ends, which lost 2 bases and 7 bases, there was a span of 14 bases. CDR3 bases: TGTGCCTGGAGTTGGGATGGGGGAGGTGAAGCTTTCTTT. It translates to CAWSWDGGGEAFF.

The rearrangement joins TRBV18 to TRBJ2-5; possibly TRBD1 for D (5 bases). CDR3 size: 14 residues. Germline V lookup: CDR1 KGHSH, CDR2 LQKENI. V lost 3 bases, J lost 2 bases, and 10 bases lay in between. Written as DNA, the CDR3 is TGTGCCAGCTCACCGGGGTCAGGGCAAGAGACCCAGTACTTC. It encodes CASSPGSGQETQYF.

The J gene is TRBJ1-3, the V gene TRBV20-1; no clear D. Germline values: CDR1 DFQATT, CDR2 SNEGSKA (reference sequence). V was cut by 1 base and J by 7 bases, with 5 bases left in between. The CDR3 sequence is 11 residues long. The CDR3 here is CSARVANTIYF. CDR3 nucleotide sequence: TGCAGTGCTAGAGTCGCGAACACCATATATTTT.

The rearrangement joins TRBV27 to TRBJ2-5; TRBD1 matches at 7 bases. V lost 3 bases and J lost 4; bases outside the gene matches: 2. In germline, CDR1 is MNHEY, CDR2 SMNVEV (reference sequence). The CDR3 totals 13 residues. CDR3 nucleotides: TGTGCCAGCAGTTTTTGGGACAGAGAGACCCAGTACTTC. Its protein is CASSFWDRETQYF.

The V gene is TRBV28, the J gene TRBJ1-5; 9 bases are shared with TRBD1. The CDR3 has 15 amino acids. Germline V gene sequence: CDR1 MDHEN, CDR2 SYDVKM. J lost 5 bases, V lost 3 bases, and 5 bases had no gene match. CDR3: CASSLGTGQYQPQHF. The DNA for the CDR3 is TGTGCCAGCAGTTTGGGGACAGGGCAATATCAGCCCCAGCATTTT.

The chain couples TRBV28 to TRBJ2-2; D is unresolved. The V end was cut by 3 bases, the J end by 5 bases, with 10 bases between. The CDR3 runs 14 residues. Germline V gene lookup returns CDR1 MDHEN and CDR2 SYDVKM. The CDR3, as DNA: TGTGCCAGCAGTTTTCCGCTGGGTACCGGGGAGCTGTTTTTT. This gives the protein CASSFPLGTGELFF.

V and J are TRBV6-6 and TRBJ2-2; D might be TRBD1 (5 bases). V was pared by 4 bases and J by 5 bases, with 8 bases between. The length of the CDR3 is 13 residues. In germline, CDR1 is MNHNY, CDR2 SVGAGI (reference sequence). Written as DNA, the CDR3 is TGTGCCAGCAGTTTGGACATAACCGGGGAGCTGTTTTTT. It encodes CASSLDITGELFF.

A note on this clone: At the DNA level, this CDR3 is encoded by other sequences in the same sample as well. The rearrangement uses TRBV28 and TRBJ2-2; D perhaps matches TRBD1 (6 bases). The CDR3 spans 13 residues. V dropped 8 bases and J dropped 2 bases, with 9 bases sitting between them. Germline lookup yields CDR1 MDHEN and CDR2 SYDVKM. CDR3 protein: CASPDRNTGELFF. The DNA of the CDR3 is TGTGCCAGCCCGGACAGAAACACCGGGGAGCTGTTTTTT. The full variable domain, in which reference TRBV28 and TRBJ2-2 provide the parts outside the CDR3, is DVKVTQSSRYLVKRTGEKVFLECVQDMDHENMFWYRQDPGLGLRLIYFSYDVKMKEKGDIPEGYSVSREKKERFSLILESASTNQTSMYLCASPDRNTGELFFGEGSRLTVL.

The J gene is TRBJ2-2, the V gene TRBV15, with D possibly being TRBD1 (5 bases). The CDR3 loop spans 16 amino acids. Germline CDR1 LNHNV, CDR2 YYDKDF (reference sequence). Trimming removed 0 bases from V and 7 bases from J, with 15 bases in between. The CDR3 protein is CATSRDRASSRGELFF. The CDR3, as DNA: TGTGCCACCAGCAGAGACAGGGCGTCTTCCCGCGGGGAGCTGTTTTTT.

Concerning this clone itself: Additional DNA sequences in this sample encode the identical CDR3. The chain combines TRBV7-2 with TRBJ1-5; no clear D. This CDR3 comprises 14 residues. V dropped 4 bases and J dropped 0 bases, with 7 bases sitting between them. CDR1 SGHTA and CDR2 FQGNSA come from the germline V gene. This chain's CDR3 is CASSWTGSNQPQHF. CDR3 coding DNA: TGTGCCAGCAGCTGGACGGGTAGCAATCAGCCCCAGCATTTT.

The chain recombines TRBV28 with TRBJ1-5; no clear D gene. CDR1 MDHEN and CDR2 SYDVKM come from the germline V gene. Trimming took 2 bases from V and 5 from J, leaving 13 bases between them. This CDR3 region has 15 residues. The CDR3 bases are TGTGCCAGCAGTTTAATGTTGGTGGTAGATCAGCCCCAGCATTTT. Encoded protein: CASSLMLVVDQPQHF.